The entry below gives a single TCR beta chain sequence along with its context. As yet, its antigen is unknown. These data belong to a study of T cell responses to AZD1222 COVID-19 vaccine. Broader study findings: Donors skewed white British and female; clonal diversity was possibly underestimated. Close to half of spike-specific TCRs reportedly recognize unmutated variant regions.

This CDR3 contains 11 residues. Germline CDR1 reads LGHNA; CDR2 reads YSLEER. Trimming removed 1 base at V and 11 bases at J, with 6 bases between. Generated by immunoSEQ multiplex PCR, the TCRdb table keeps only in-frame clones and is missing some. There are fewer than 150,000 clones in the sample; over 80% occur only once, and around 15% lies in the top ten. This TCR was sampled from an adult in good health. The genes are TRBV4-3 and TRBJ2-1, with a tentative D call TRBD1 (5 bases). The specimen comprised peripheral blood, sampled on day 0 of AZD1222 vaccination. Here the CDR3 reads CASSQAGKQFF. In DNA, the CDR3 is TGCGCCAGCAGCCAAGCAGGGAAGCAGTTCTTC.